A selection of T cell receptor beta chains follows, all from one sample in a study of T cell responses to AZD1222 COVID-19 vaccine. Libraries were prepared by immunoSEQ multiplex PCR; TCRdb keeps only in-frame clonotypes and omits some of them. The table shows about 100,000 clones, with about 86% occurring only once. The input for sequencing was peripheral blood, taken on day 0 of AZD1222 vaccination. All receptors derive from an adult in good health. Each CDR3 is given with its conserved first and last residue. D genes are given only for firm matches.

>TRBD1|TRBV11-2|TRBJ1-3
TGTGCCAGCAGCTGGACGACAGGGGGTACTGGAAACACCATATATTTT
CASSWTTGGTGNTIYF
>-|TRBV6-2/TRBV6-3|TRBJ2-7
TGTGCCAGCAGTTATATTACAGACGAGCAGTACTTC
CASSYITDEQYF
>TRBD2|TRBV9|TRBJ2-1
TGTGCCAGCAGCGTAACCCCATTAGGGACTAGCGGGACCGGCCCGGGCGGTGAGCAGTTCTTC
CASSVTPLGTSGTGPGGEQFF
>TRBD2|TRBV5-8|TRBJ2-7
TGTGCCAGCAGCGGTGTGGAGAGCGGGGCATTCTCCTACGAGCAGTACTTC
CASSGVESGAFSYEQYF
>-|TRBV6-4|TRBJ2-5
TGTGCCAGCAGTGCCCTCCCGGGCTATCAAGAGACCCAGTACTTC
CASSALPGYQETQYF
>-|TRBV9|TRBJ1-1
TGTGCCAGCAGCGTAGACCCACAGGGTGAAGCTTTCTTT
CASSVDPQGEAFF
>-|TRBV6-6|TRBJ1-2
TGTGCCAGCGGTTTACTGTCTGGCTACACCTTC
CASGLLSGYTF
>-|TRBV27|TRBJ1-1
TGTGCCAGCAGTCTACCAGGACAGAAAGAAGCTTTCTTT
CASSLPGQKEAFF
>-|TRBV18|TRBJ2-7
TGTGCCAGCTCTGTGGACAGCGTTTCCGAGCAGTACTTC
CASSVDSVSEQYF
>-|TRBV15|TRBJ1-3
TGTGCCACCAGCAGAGTTGCAGCCTCTGGAAACACCATATATTTT
CATSRVAASGNTIYF
>-|TRBV5-1|TRBJ1-1
TGCGCCAGCAGCCTAGCCGGACTGTCGAACACTGAAGCTTTCTTT
CASSLAGLSNTEAFF
>-|TRBV15|TRBJ1-3
TGTGCCACCAGCGAGGCTCAAGTATTCCCTGGAAACACCATATATTTT
CATSEAQVFPGNTIYF
>-|TRBV29-1|TRBJ2-2
TGCAGCGTCTCACAGGGAGCTACCGGGGAGCTGTTTTTT
CSVSQGATGELFF
>-|TRBV5-8|TRBJ1-1
TGTGCCAGCAGCCCGAGGGGGGCTTGGAACACTGAAGCTTTCTTT
CASSPRGAWNTEAFF
>-|TRBV5-1|TRBJ1-2
TGCGCCAGCAGCTTGGTTGAGGGCAGGGGTTGGTACACCTTC
CASSLVEGRGWYTF